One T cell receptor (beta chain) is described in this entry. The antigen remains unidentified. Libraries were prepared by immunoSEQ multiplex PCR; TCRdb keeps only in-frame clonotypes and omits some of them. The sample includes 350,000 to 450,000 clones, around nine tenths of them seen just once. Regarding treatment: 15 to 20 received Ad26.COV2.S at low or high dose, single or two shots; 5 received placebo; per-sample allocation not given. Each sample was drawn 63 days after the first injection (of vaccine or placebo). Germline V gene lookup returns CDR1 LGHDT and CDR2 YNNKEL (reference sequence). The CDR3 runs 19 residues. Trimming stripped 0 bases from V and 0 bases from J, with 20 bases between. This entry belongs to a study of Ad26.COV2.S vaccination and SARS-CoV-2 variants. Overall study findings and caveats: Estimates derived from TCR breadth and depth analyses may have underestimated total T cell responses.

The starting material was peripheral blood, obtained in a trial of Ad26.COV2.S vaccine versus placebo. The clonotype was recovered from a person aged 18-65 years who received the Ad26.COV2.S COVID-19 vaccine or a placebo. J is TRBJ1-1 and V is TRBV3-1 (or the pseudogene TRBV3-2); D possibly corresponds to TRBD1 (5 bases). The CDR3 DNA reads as TGTGCCAGCAGCCAAGATCGGTGGGGTGTTAAGGGGATGAACACTGAAGCTTTCTTT. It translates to CASSQDRWGVKGMNTEAFF.